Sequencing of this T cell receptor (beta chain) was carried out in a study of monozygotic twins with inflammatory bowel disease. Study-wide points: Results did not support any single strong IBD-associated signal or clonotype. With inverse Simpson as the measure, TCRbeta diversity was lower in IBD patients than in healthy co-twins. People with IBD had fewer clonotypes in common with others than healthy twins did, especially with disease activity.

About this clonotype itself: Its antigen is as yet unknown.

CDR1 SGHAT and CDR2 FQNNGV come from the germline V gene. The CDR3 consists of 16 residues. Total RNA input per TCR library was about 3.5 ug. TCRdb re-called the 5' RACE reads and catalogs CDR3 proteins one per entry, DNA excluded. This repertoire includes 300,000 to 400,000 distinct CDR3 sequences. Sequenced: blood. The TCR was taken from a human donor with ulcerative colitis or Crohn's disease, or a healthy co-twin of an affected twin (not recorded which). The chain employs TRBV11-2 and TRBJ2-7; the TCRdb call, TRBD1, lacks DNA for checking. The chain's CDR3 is CASSSPGQGSSYEQYF.